Listed below are T cell receptor beta chains from one sample, sequenced in a study of shared T cell receptors in the human thymus. Using immunoSEQ multiplex PCR, the repertoire was profiled, and TCRdb retains in-frame clones only, with some absent. The table lists roughly 500,000 clones, about 80% of them singletons. In addition, the sample was reused for a study of human thymus T cells.

Material: thymocytes. The receptor set was obtained from a boy younger than two with a congenital heart defect. CDR3s include the opening cysteine and the closing phenylalanine or tryptophan. A D gene is named only where the DNA matches it firmly. A clone size is listed for some rows: how often the clone was seen (once, few, many), or a class if it is expanded.

TRBV27,TRBD2,TRBJ2-7,-,CASSLSLAGEVSYEQYF,TGTGCCAGCAGTTTGAGTCTAGCGGGAGAGGTATCCTACGAGCAGTACTTC
TRBV25-1,-,TRBJ2-1,-,CASSRQANFYNEQFF,TGTGCCAGCAGTAGACAGGCAAATTTCTACAATGAGCAGTTCTTC
TRBV7-2,TRBD1,TRBJ2-2,-,CASSLRTGLPTGELFF,TGTGCCAGCAGCTTACGGACAGGGCTCCCCACCGGGGAGCTGTTTTTT
TRBV5-4,TRBD2,TRBJ2-5,-,CASSFGGDIRGETQYF,TGTGCCAGCAGCTTCGGGGGGGACATCAGGGGAGAGACCCAGTACTTC
TRBV25-1,-,TRBJ2-3,-,CASGGRATDTQYF,TGTGCCAGCGGAGGGCGGGCAACAGATACGCAGTATTTT
TRBV4-3,-,TRBJ2-3,few,CASSQRRDTQYF,TGCGCCAGCAGCCAACGGAGAGATACGCAGTATTTT
TRBV2,-,TRBJ2-3,-,CASSHNDGRDSSTDTQYF,TGTGCCAGCAGTCATAACGATGGGCGGGACTCTAGCACAGATACGCAGTATTTT
TRBV27,-,TRBJ2-7,-,CASSLSIQGGTYEQYF,TGTGCCAGCAGTTTATCGATTCAGGGGGGAACCTACGAGCAGTACTTC
TRBV25-1,-,TRBJ2-7,-,CASSKGREPTASYEQYF,TGTGCCAGCAGTAAAGGAAGAGAACCGACAGCCTCCTACGAGCAGTACTTC
TRBV9,-,TRBJ1-4,-,CASSAPLEGGDEKLFF,TGTGCCAGCAGCGCACCTCTAGAAGGGGGAGATGAAAAACTGTTTTTT
TRBV4-3,-,TRBJ2-7,-,CASSQDMVASPYEQYF,TGCGCCAGCAGCCAAGATATGGTAGCTAGTCCCTACGAGCAGTACTTC
TRBV27,TRBD1,TRBJ2-7,-,CASSPDRGLKEFEQYF,TGTGCCAGCAGTCCGGACAGGGGGCTAAAAGAATTCGAGCAGTACTTC
TRBV11-2,TRBD1,TRBJ1-5,-,CASSLDTGAQHF,TGTGCCAGCAGCTTAGATACAGGGGCCCAGCATTTT
TRBV13,TRBD2,TRBJ2-1,once,CASSSGTSVYNEQFF,TGTGCCAGCAGCTCCGGGACTAGCGTTTACAATGAGCAGTTCTTC
TRBV18,-,TRBJ2-5,-,CASSPPSETQYF,TGTGCCAGCTCACCACCGTCGGAGACCCAGTACTTC